The T cell receptor (beta chain) described here comes from a study of blood T cell repertoires in COVID-19 (dated by TCRdb to about 2020). Regarding the complete study: Samples from collaborators originated in the United States, Italy and Spain and spanned both the acute and convalescent phases of COVID-19. The sample metadata nearly always contained a de-identified subject ID, COVID-19 status, age in years and sex. Subjects who had been exposed to COVID-19, were actively infected with it, or had recovered from it provided the deeply sampled blood TCRbeta repertoires that made up the dataset. The prospective study material was composed of cDNA or gDNA derived from T cells, B-cell-depleted T cells, or PBMCs. Where HLA class I and class II types were available, the types were taken from metadata supplied by the sample provider, not from assay-based typing. Samples were obtained from the ongoing ImmuneRACE study (first 160 participants) and from over a thousand subjects provided by 6 global collaborators. The repertoires were made available in a free public database intended to serve as a resource for research on the immune response to SARS-CoV-2.

Taken from cysteine to phenylalanine, the CDR3 has 14 residues. The entry retains the CDR3 DNA only, 42 bases that are in frame from base 1. TCRbeta CDR3 regions were amplified from genomic DNA using the immunoSEQ Assay, a bias-controlled multiplex PCR. Under the source paper's analysis protocol: Within the assay, amplification of reference gene primers was used to estimate how many nucleated cells each sample contained. To quantify the absolute abundance of each unique TCRbeta CDR3 rearrangement, sequence reads were collapsed and filtered. For each sample, productive Simpson clonality was calculated as the square root of Simpson's diversity index over productive rearrangements. Imported from immuneACCESS, the table was reduced by TCRdb to in-frame sequences with V and J called. These copies leave out some clones; in studies compared against another copy, an unresolved V gene accounts for under half, and the cause of the remainder is not known. The D gene and trimming were derived from the DNA, and the V and J assignments and clone size from that table. For this sample there are some 290,000 clones; just under 90% appear just once. The ten largest clones capture 11% of the sample.

At one collaborating source in Seattle, patients were enrolled during active infection and were followed longitudinally through the course of disease. Collaborating institutions collected whole blood in K2EDTA tubes following their own protocols. For TCRbeta analysis, collaborator samples were shipped as frozen whole blood, as isolated PBMCs, or as DNA extracted from either sample type. To note about this clone: Its antigen is unknown. Qualities for individual bases were not recorded, and no much larger clone is one base off.

Overall results and qualifications from the work: The amount of clinical and demographic metadata varied by source and participant and was provided uncurated.

This receptor was identified in a woman aged 25-40 years with COVID-19, enrolled during active disease. Sequencing was done on a sample of peripheral blood. The sequence is built from TRBV21-1 and TRBJ1-5. TRBV21-1 is flagged as a pseudogene. DNA sequence: TGTGCCAGCAGCGGTTGGAGAGGAGATCAGCCCCAGCATTTT. This sequence encodes CASSGWRGDQPQHF.